These 11 T cell receptor beta chains were sequenced from one sample in a study of response to subunit inactivated influenza vaccine. TCRdb called the RT-PCR reads again in MiXCR, with one record for every CDR3 protein. The sample records about 650,000 distinct CDR3 sequences, around 14% being singletons. This specimen consisted of PBMCs from blood, obtained 12 days after vaccination. The source of these receptors is a man between 45 and 60 years old who received an inactivated influenza vaccine.

The gene calls are TRBV12-3 or TRBV12-4 and TRBJ1-5, with D perhaps matching TRBD1 (6 bases). V was clipped by 5 bases and J by 3 bases, with 11 bases between them. This CDR3 is built from 14 residues. CDR3 nucleotides: TGTGCCAGCAGTCCTCACAGGGACAATCAGCCCCAGCATTTT. Amino acid sequence: CASSPHRDNQPQHF.

This chain links TRBV10-2 with TRBJ2-7, with D unresolved. The CDR3 consists of 12 residues. The germline V gene has CDR1 WSHSY and CDR2 SAAADI. The V and J ends lost 5 bases and 2 bases respectively, with 7 bases between them. CDR3 region: CASSNRPYEQYF. CDR3 in DNA: TGCGCCAGCAGTAACAGACCCTACGAGCAGTACTTC.

In this sample, this clonotype turned up many times. J is TRBJ2-1 and V is TRBV28; D remains ambiguous. The CDR3 spans 11 residues. Per germline, CDR1 MDHEN and CDR2 SYDVKM. Trimming left V 6 bases short and J 8 bases short, with 8 bases between. The CDR3 sequence: CASSPKDEQFF. DNA for the CDR3: TGTGCCAGCAGCCCTAAGGATGAGCAGTTCTTC.

This clonotype was seen a few times. The V call is TRBV4-3, the J call TRBJ2-1; 10 bases map to TRBD2. V shed 8 bases and J 5 bases; nucleotides not matched to a gene: 18. Germline CDR1 LGHNA, CDR2 YSLEER. The length of the CDR3 is 18 residues. The DNA of the CDR3 is TGCGCCAGCGGACCGTTCCTAAGCGGGAGGGTTTGGAACAATGAGCAGTTCTTC. This gives the protein CASGPFLSGRVWNNEQFF.

In this sample, this clonotype turned up a few times. This chain connects TRBV12-5 to TRBJ2-4; 9 bases map to TRBD1. V lost 1 base, J lost 2 bases, and 6 bases stayed unmatched. Looked up from germline, CDR1 is LGHNT and CDR2 is FRNRAP. CDR3 length: 17 residues. CDR3 amino acids: CASGLGRDRESKNIQYF. The CDR3 coding sequence is TGTGCTAGTGGTTTGGGCCGGGACAGGGAATCCAAAAACATTCAGTACTTC.

A few counts support this clonotype. The rearrangement links TRBV3-1 to TRBJ2-4; D unresolved. V lost 0 bases and J lost 7, with 7 bases in between. From germline, CDR1 is LGHDT and CDR2 YNNKEL (reference sequence). CDR3 length equals 13 residues. The CDR3 spells CASSQDPGNIQYF. CDR3 nucleotide sequence: TGTGCCAGCAGCCAAGACCCCGGGAACATTCAGTACTTC.

The V and J genes are TRBV12-3 or TRBV12-4 and TRBJ1-2; D unresolved. The CDR3 covers 14 residues. Trimming shortened V by 1 base and J by 4 bases, and 10 bases separated the two germline ends. The CDR3 is CASSLGSLRYGYTF. Here the CDR3 DNA reads TGTGCCAGCAGTTTAGGTTCCCTACGCTATGGCTACACCTTC.

The sample holds many counts of this clonotype. The CDR3 loop reads CASSPGQGRSYGYTF. The CDR3 nucleotides read TGTGCCAGCAGCCCGGGACAGGGCCGGAGCTATGGCTACACCTTC. The V gene is TRBV5-5, the J gene TRBJ1-2; 9 nucleotides match TRBD1. CDR3 length: 15 amino acids. The germline CDR1 and CDR2 sequences are SGHKS and YYEKEE (reference sequence). The V segment lost 4 bases and the J segment 4 bases; nucleotides outside the gene matches: 8.

This clonotype came up many times. CDR3 in amino acids: CASSWSTSGTNEKLFF. CDR3 DNA: TGCGCCAGCAGCTGGTCCACAAGCGGAACTAATGAAAAACTGTTTTTT. The chain carries TRBV5-1 and TRBJ1-4, with D hard to call. Deletions cut 3 bases from V and 1 base from J, with 13 bases between. This CDR3 contains 16 residues. CDR1 SGHRS and CDR2 YFSETQ come from the germline V gene.

The rearrangement uses TRBV6-1 and TRBJ1-2; unclear D gene. Germline V gene lookup returns CDR1 MNHNS and CDR2 SASEGT. The V and J ends lost 6 bases and 4 bases respectively, with 9 bases between them. The CDR3 has 12 amino acids. The CDR3 here is CASRGLGYGYTF. The CDR3 DNA sequence: TGTGCCAGCAGGGGATTGGGCTATGGCTACACCTTC.

In its sample, this clonotype was seen a few times. The gene calls are TRBV18 and TRBJ2-3; the D gene could be TRBD1 or TRBD2 (6 bases each). CDR1 KGHSH and CDR2 LQKENI come from the germline V gene. V shed 2 bases and J shed 4 bases, with 16 bases lying between them. CDR3 size: 16 residues. Here the CDR3 DNA reads TGTGCCAGCTCACCAAGGGGGGTGCCTGGCGCAGATACGCAGTATTTT. It specifies CASSPRGVPGADTQYF.